This TCR beta chain was captured in a study of chemoradiotherapy in HPV16-positive cancers. The data were produced by immunoSEQ multiplex PCR, yet TCRdb's version contains in-frame clones alone and is incomplete. The repertoire holds about 9,500 clones, 71% seen once, with 9.1% in the top ten. The V and J ends lost 6 bases and 5 bases, in that order; junction bases with no gene match: 8. This CDR3 is 14 amino acids long. The germline CDR1 and CDR2 sequences are KGHSH and LQKENI. Study-wide results and limits: HPV-specific T cells were functionally defined from only a couple of HPV16-positive patients.

This clone was detected once. Antigen specificity is unknown. Sampling was done from a patient who underwent chemoradiotherapy. This receptor was identified in a human donor with HPV-associated anogenital cancer. The rearrangement uses TRBV18 and TRBJ2-5; TRBD1 matches at 8 bases. CDR3 loop: CASSAQGATETQYF. Here the CDR3 DNA reads TGTGCCAGCTCGGCCCAGGGGGCAACGGAGACCCAGTACTTC.